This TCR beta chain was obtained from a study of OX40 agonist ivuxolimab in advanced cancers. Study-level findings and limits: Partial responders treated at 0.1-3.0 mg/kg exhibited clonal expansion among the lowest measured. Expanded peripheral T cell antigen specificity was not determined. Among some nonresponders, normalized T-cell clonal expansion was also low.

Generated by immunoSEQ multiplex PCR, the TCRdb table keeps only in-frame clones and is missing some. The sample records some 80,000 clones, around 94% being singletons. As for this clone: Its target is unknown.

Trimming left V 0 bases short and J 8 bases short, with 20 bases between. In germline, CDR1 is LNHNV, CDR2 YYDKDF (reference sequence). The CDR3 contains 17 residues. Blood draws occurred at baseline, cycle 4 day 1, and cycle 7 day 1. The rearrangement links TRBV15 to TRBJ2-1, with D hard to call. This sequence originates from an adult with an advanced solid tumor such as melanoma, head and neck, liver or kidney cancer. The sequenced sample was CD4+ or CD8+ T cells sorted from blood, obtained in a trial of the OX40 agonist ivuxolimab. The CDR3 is CATSRDLKSRPPDEQFF. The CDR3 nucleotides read TGTGCCACCAGCAGAGATCTGAAGTCCCGTCCACCGGATGAGCAGTTCTTC.